This T cell receptor beta chain was sequenced for a study of response to subunit inactivated influenza vaccine. From the RT-PCR reads, TCRdb called clonotypes with MiXCR, one entry per CDR3 protein. The sample includes a few hundred thousand distinct CDR3 sequences, 21% of them seen just once. V lost 4 bases and J 3 bases, leaving 11 bases between the germline ends. The CDR3 runs 13 residues. Germline V lookup: CDR1 SGHRS, CDR2 YFSETQ. In this sample, this clonotype turned up a few times. Its matching antigen is unknown. Overall study findings and caveats: The study's authors posited that every seasonal influenza vaccination enlists few new T cells.

This receptor was obtained from a man aged 45-69 years who received an inactivated influenza vaccine. This rearrangement joins TRBV5-1 to TRBJ2-7, with D perhaps TRBD1 or TRBD2 (5 bases each). Here the sequenced sample was PBMCs from blood, taken 21 months after vaccination. CDR3 DNA sequence: TGCGCCAGCAGCCACGGGACGGACTACGAGCAGTACTTC. Protein sequence: CASSHGTDYEQYF. The full variable domain, in which reference TRBV5-1 and TRBJ2-7 provide the parts outside the CDR3, is KAGVTQTPRYLIKTRGQQVTLSCSPISGHRSVSWYQQTPGQGLQFLFEYFSETQRNKGNFPGRFSGRQFSNSRSEMNVSTLELGDSALYLCASSHGTDYEQYFGPGTRLTVT.